Listed here are 7 T cell receptor beta chains from one sample, sequenced in a study of blood T cell repertoires in COVID-19. Data came from immunoSEQ multiplex PCR; TCRdb stores just in-frame clones and leaves some out. The table has about 150,000 clones, around 83% seen once. The sample was peripheral blood. Receptors were obtained from a woman aged 60-75 years with COVID-19, enrolled during active disease.

The chain combines TRBV2 with TRBJ2-1; D is perhaps TRBD1 (5 bases). This CDR3 region has 14 residues. The germline V and J ends were trimmed by 6 bases and 5 bases, with 14 bases remaining between them. CDR1 and CDR2 from the germline V gene are SNHLY and FYNNEI. The CDR3 reads CASSPEAGNNEQFF. In DNA, the CDR3 is TGTGCCAGCAGCCCCGAAGCAGGGAACAATGAGCAGTTCTTC.

The V call is TRBV7-9, the J call TRBJ1-1, with a possible D match to TRBD1 (6 bases). Trimming took 4 bases from V and 4 from J, leaving 19 bases between them. This CDR3 comprises 16 residues. Germline CDR1 SEHNR, CDR2 FQNEAQ (reference sequence). This CDR3 reads CASSSTGSRGGTEAFF. The CDR3 nucleotides read TGTGCCAGCAGCTCCACAGGGTCCCGGGGGGGCACTGAAGCTTTCTTT.

This chain joins TRBV9 and TRBJ1-6; TRBD1 matches at 9 bases. There are 14 residues in the CDR3. V shed 1 base, J shed 9 bases, and the junction held 2 bases outside the gene matches. Germline loops: CDR1 SGDLS, CDR2 YYNGEE. The CDR3 nucleotides read TGTGCCAGCAGCGTAACAGGGGGCACTTCACCCCTCCACTTT. The encoded protein is CASSVTGGTSPLHF.

This chain connects TRBV9 to TRBJ1-5; D remains ambiguous. Germline CDR1 reads SGDLS; CDR2 reads YYNGEE. The CDR3 covers 14 residues. Trimming shortened V by 0 bases and J by 4 bases, and 8 bases separated the two germline ends. The CDR3 coding sequence is TGTGCCAGCAGCGTAGGTCTCGTTAATCAGCCCCAGCATTTT. This sequence encodes CASSVGLVNQPQHF.

The chain uses TRBV5-1 and TRBJ2-2, with 8 bases aligning to TRBD1. The CDR3 has 16 amino acids. J was trimmed by 5 bases and V by 4 bases; bases with no gene match: 10. Germline-derived CDR1 and CDR2 are SGHRS and YFSETQ. CDR3 loop: CASSLGGGQGTGELFF. In DNA, the CDR3 is TGCGCCAGCAGCCTTGGAGGTGGACAGGGAACCGGGGAGCTGTTTTTT.

This rearrangement joins TRBV6-1 to TRBJ1-2; D possibly corresponds to TRBD1 (5 bases). This CDR3 is 16 amino acids long. Per the germline V gene, CDR1 is MNHNS and CDR2 is SASEGT. The germline V and J ends were trimmed by 4 bases and 3 bases, with 18 bases remaining between them. The CDR3 reads CASSGGMGRGDYGYTF. The DNA for the CDR3 is TGTGCCAGCAGTGGGGGGATGGGGAGGGGAGACTATGGCTACACCTTC.

The chain is built from TRBV5-4 and TRBJ1-1; D is perhaps TRBD1 (5 bases). V was cut by 0 bases and J by 5 bases, with 14 bases left in between. This CDR3 is built from 15 residues. Germline V lookup: CDR1 SGHNT, CDR2 YYREEE (reference sequence). The CDR3 here is CASSLVDLGGTEAFF. For the CDR3, the DNA is TGTGCCAGCAGCTTGGTTGATCTGGGGGGGACTGAAGCTTTCTTT.